This TCR beta chain was found in a study of blood T cell repertoires in COVID-19. Trimming cost V 0 bases and J 3 bases; bases outside gene matches: 3. CDR1 and CDR2 from the germline V gene are LGHNA and YSLEER. There are 15 residues in the CDR3. Under the authors' procedure: Counts of nucleated cells, estimated from reference gene primer amplification, were obtained. Measured with immunoSEQ multiplex PCR; TCRdb has only the in-frame clones, and not every one. V and J calls and clone size follow that table, whereas D and trimming were derived from the DNA. The sample holds roughly 61,000 clones, more than 85% seen once.

Source material: peripheral blood. The chain carries TRBV4-3 and TRBJ2-7; TRBD2 matches at 9 bases. This receptor was obtained from a man in his sixties with acute or convalescent COVID-19. The CDR3 DNA reads TGCGCCAGCAGCCAAGAACTAGCGGGTCTCTACGAGCAGTACTTC. Residues: CASSQELAGLYEQYF.